This T cell receptor beta chain was recovered during a study of shared clonotypes between healthy human individuals. Study conclusions and caveats: Clonotype sharing among donors was thought likely to change with sequencing depth.

V was pared by 2 bases and J by 5 bases, with 3 bases of the junction left unmatched. Germline CDR1 and CDR2: ENHRY and SYGVKD. This CDR3 region has 14 residues. Here immunoSEQ multiplex PCR was the method, and the copy in TCRdb shows in-frame clones only, minus some. This sample has about 2 million clones; 85% to 95% occur once, and the top ten carry approximately 0.13%. A note on this clone: Its specificity is unknown. Other DNA sequences in the sample encode the same CDR3.

Researchers partitioned CD4+ cells into CD45RA+ naive and CD45RA-negative memory subsets. The V call is TRBV10-3, the J call TRBJ2-5; 9 nucleotides agree with TRBD1. The sample was naive CD4+ T cells sorted from blood. Subset reported: CD45RA+ positively selected. This clonotype was sampled from a man younger than 35 in good health. The CDR3 DNA reads TGTGCCATCAGTGAGGGACAGGGGCAGGAGACCCAGTACTTC. It specifies CAISEGQGQETQYF.